These T cell receptor beta chains were read from a single sample in a study of T cell changes during pregnancy in multiple sclerosis. The protocol was immunoSEQ multiplex PCR, while the TCRdb copy is restricted to in-frame clones and leaves out a portion. The sample shows 35,000 to 55,000 clones, around 95% of them seen only once. The material sequenced was CD8+ T cells from peripheral blood mononuclear cells, taken after pregnancy. These receptors were obtained from a female donor with multiple sclerosis, enrolled in a pregnancy study. Each CDR3 is given with its conserved first and last residue. Each record gives: V gene, J gene, clone size, D gene, CDR3 DNA, CDR3 protein. D genes are given only for firm matches. Clone size is stated in some rows and not others, as once, few, many or a class when expanded.

v_gene: TRBV10-3
j_gene: TRBJ2-1
abundance: -
d_gene: TRBD2
CDR3nt: TGTGCCATCAGGGGGACTAGCGGGATATCTTACAATGAGCAGTTCTTC
CDR3aa: CAIRGTSGISYNEQFF

v_gene: TRBV19
j_gene: TRBJ1-5
abundance: -
d_gene: -
CDR3nt: TGTGCCAGTAGTATAGATTTAACAGCCCTCGGTCAGCCCCAGCATTTT
CDR3aa: CASSIDLTALGQPQHF

v_gene: TRBV28
j_gene: TRBJ2-2
abundance: once
d_gene: TRBD1
CDR3nt: TGTGCCAGCAGTTTAAGACAGGGAACCGGGGAGCTGTTTTTT
CDR3aa: CASSLRQGTGELFF

v_gene: TRBV7-9
j_gene: TRBJ2-2
abundance: -
d_gene: -
CDR3nt: TGTGCCAGCAGCCCGACTAGTCTCACCGGGGAGCTGTTTTTT
CDR3aa: CASSPTSLTGELFF

v_gene: TRBV27
j_gene: TRBJ2-3
abundance: -
d_gene: TRBD2
CDR3nt: TGTGCCAGCAGTCTAATAACCAGGACTAGCGGGAGGGCCACTGGTCCTACGCAGTATTTT
CDR3aa: CASSLITRTSGRATGPTQYF

v_gene: TRBV13
j_gene: TRBJ1-6
abundance: -
d_gene: -
CDR3nt: TGTGCCAGCAGCTTAGGCAAGGGGCCAATCCTCCACTTT
CDR3aa: CASSLGKGPILHF

v_gene: TRBV7-9
j_gene: TRBJ2-1
abundance: -
d_gene: TRBD2
CDR3nt: TGTGCCAGCAGCCGAGCGGGAACGTGGAATGAGCAGTTCTTC
CDR3aa: CASSRAGTWNEQFF

v_gene: TRBV19
j_gene: TRBJ1-1
abundance: -
d_gene: TRBD1
CDR3nt: TGTGCCAGTAGTAGTTTAACAGGGGTCAACACTGAAGCTTTCTTT
CDR3aa: CASSSLTGVNTEAFF

v_gene: TRBV4-3
j_gene: TRBJ2-7
abundance: once
d_gene: TRBD2
CDR3nt: TGCGCCAGCAGCCAAGCCCCAGGCGGGGGCTACGAGCAGTACTTC
CDR3aa: CASSQAPGGGYEQYF

v_gene: TRBV2
j_gene: TRBJ2-7
abundance: -
d_gene: TRBD2
CDR3nt: TGTGCCAGCTCGGGAGGGGAGCAGTACTTC
CDR3aa: CASSGGEQYF

v_gene: TRBV29-1
j_gene: TRBJ2-3
abundance: -
d_gene: TRBD2
CDR3nt: TGCAGCGTGCGGGGGGGCGGAACAGATACGCAGTATTTT
CDR3aa: CSVRGGGTDTQYF